This TCR beta chain was sequenced in a study of cytomegalovirus exposure and HLA in healthy donors. The overall study: A previous analysis identified more than 100 million unique TCR beta sequences derived from some 170 million T cells.

CDR1 is GTSNPN and CDR2 is SVGIG in the germline V gene (reference sequence). The CDR3 length is 14 residues. Trimming cost V 5 bases and J 3 bases, with 14 bases left between them. About this clone: Antigen: not known.

Study outcomes and limitations: The authors reported that TCR beta sequences could predict HLA-A and HLA-B alleles. These predictions were accurate for most subjects in the first cohort. Later on, a genetic analysis was performed. It linked a missense variant in DCLRE1C with V- and J-gene trimming of TCR beta.

In the PCR, 60 Vbeta and 13 Jbeta primers were used. The assay was immunoSEQ multiplex PCR, and TCRdb's table has in-frame clones only and misses some. The sample gives approximately 210,000 clones, roughly 80% of which show up once; 6% is in the top ten. The sample comprised PBMCs. The chain joins TRBV30 to TRBJ2-1, with D tentatively TRBD2 (6 bases). This clonotype originated in a man aged 40-50 years in good health and CMV-seropositive. The CDR3 DNA reads TGTGCCTGGTCGGCGGGAATGGTCTACAATGAGCAGTTCTTC. Protein sequence: CAWSAGMVYNEQFF.